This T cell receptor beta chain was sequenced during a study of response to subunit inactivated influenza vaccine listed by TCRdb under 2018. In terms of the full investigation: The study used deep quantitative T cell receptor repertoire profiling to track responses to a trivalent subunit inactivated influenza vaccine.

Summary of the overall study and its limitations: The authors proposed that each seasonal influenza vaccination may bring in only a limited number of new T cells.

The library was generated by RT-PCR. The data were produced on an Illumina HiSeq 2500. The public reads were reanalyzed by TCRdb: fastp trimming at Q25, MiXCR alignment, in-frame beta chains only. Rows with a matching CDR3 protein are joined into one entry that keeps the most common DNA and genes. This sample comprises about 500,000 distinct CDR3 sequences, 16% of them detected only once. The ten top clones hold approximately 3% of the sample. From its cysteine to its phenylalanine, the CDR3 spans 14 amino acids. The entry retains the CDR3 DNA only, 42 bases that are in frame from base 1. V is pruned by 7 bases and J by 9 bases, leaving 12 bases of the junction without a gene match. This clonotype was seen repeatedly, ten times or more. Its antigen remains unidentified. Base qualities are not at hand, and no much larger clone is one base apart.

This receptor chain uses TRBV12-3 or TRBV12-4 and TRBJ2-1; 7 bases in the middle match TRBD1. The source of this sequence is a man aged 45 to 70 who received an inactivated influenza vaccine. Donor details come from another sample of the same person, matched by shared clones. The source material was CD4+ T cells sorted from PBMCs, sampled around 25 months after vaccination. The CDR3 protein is CASIPFEGAPEQFF. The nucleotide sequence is TGTGCCAGCATCCCATTTGAGGGGGCCCCTGAGCAGTTCTTC.